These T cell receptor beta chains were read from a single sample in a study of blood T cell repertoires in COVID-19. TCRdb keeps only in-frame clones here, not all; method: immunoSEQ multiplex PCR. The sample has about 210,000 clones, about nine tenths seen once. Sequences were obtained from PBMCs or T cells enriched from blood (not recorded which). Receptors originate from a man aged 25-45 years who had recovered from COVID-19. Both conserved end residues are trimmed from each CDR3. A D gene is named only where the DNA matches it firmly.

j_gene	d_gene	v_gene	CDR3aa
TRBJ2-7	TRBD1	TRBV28	ASSLYRGQVEQY
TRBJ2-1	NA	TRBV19	ASSIGGWGSYNEQF
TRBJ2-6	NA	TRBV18	ASSPVVTSGSGANVLT
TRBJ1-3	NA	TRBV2	ASISAGPSGNTIY
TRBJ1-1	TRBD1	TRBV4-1	ASRPTGVNTEAF
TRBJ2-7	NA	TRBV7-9	ASSLVGLGDEQY
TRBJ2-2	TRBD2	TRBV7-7	ASSSPSGGAAGELF
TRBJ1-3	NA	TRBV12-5	ASGLDSSSGNTIY
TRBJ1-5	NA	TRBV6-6	AISNRENSNQPQH
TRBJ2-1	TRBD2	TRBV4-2	AVRLANNEQF
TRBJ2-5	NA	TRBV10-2	ASRNTDRQETQY
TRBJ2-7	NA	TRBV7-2	ASSLSPGYEQY
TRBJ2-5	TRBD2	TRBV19	ASSLGLEETQY
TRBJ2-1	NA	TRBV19	ASRSGLARNEQF
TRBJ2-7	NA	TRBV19	ASRQGYEQY
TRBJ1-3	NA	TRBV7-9	ASRSRDSGNTIY
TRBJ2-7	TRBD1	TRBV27	ASSYGTAYEQY
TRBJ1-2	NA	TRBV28	ASGQLTYGYT
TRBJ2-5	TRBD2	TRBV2	ASSEARLAQETQY
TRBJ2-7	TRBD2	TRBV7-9	ASGKLAVNYEQY
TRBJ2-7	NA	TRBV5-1	ASQGVNRDSAYEQY
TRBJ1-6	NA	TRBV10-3	ATRLRADNSPLH
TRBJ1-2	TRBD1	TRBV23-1	ASSQSLSRGLYGYT
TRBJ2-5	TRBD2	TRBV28	ASSFGLAGVETQY
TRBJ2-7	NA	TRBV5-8	ASSPDNSYEQY
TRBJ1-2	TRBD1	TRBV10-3	AIIAGTGPGHYGYT
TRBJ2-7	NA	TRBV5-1	ASSLAGQVGGEQY
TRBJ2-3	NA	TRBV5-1	ASSWLWRDMTDTQY
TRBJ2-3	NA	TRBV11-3	ASSLDLTGSGTDTQY
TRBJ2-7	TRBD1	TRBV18	ASSPGQFEQY
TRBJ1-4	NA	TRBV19	ASGRGLGNEKLF
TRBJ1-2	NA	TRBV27	ASSPRGGPYGYT
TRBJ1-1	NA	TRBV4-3	ASSQGTQGNTEAF
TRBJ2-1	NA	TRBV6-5	ASSYSGSLNEQF
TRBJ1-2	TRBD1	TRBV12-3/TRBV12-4	ASSPDRAYGYT
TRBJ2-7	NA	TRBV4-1	ASSQDSIGSLQY
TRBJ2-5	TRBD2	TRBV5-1	ASSLEGSGRPLKTQY
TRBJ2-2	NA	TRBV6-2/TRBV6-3	ASSYGEYDTGELF
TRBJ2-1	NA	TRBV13	ASSLSRGHEQF
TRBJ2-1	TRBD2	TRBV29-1	SVAAGGPHEQF
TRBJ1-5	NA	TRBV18	ASSWGLGNQPQH
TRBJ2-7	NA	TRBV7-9	ASSWQPYEQY
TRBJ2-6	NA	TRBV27	ALLSSGANVLT
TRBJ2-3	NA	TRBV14	ASSQVRRLKGTNRTDTQY
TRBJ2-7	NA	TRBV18	ASSPEVASHEQY
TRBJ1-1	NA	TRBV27	ASSLGGGGTEAF
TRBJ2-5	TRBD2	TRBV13	ASRTGGAETQY